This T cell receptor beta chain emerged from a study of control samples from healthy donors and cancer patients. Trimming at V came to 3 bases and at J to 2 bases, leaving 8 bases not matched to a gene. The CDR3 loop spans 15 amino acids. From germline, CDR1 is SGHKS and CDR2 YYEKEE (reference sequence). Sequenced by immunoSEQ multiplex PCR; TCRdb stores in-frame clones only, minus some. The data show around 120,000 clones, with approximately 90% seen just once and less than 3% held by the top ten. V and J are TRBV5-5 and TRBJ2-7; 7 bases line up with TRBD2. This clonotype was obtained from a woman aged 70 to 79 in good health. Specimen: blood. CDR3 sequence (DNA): TGTGCCAGCAGCTCCTCAACTAGCGCTACCTACGAGCAGTACTTC. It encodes CASSSSTSATYEQYF.